This T cell receptor beta chain comes out of a study of beta chain features in type 1 diabetes. Expressed TCRB transcripts were sequenced because the isolated RNA had all been reverse transcribed beforehand. Sequenced naive, central memory and regulatory T cell samples produced an average of about 3.6 million reads. TCRdb's copy holds only in-frame clones and misses some; the assay was immunoSEQ multiplex PCR. The table shows 350,000 to 450,000 clones, with over 13% occurring only once. CD45RO/CCR7/CD25/CD127/CD95/CD27 sorting isolated CD4+ naive, central memory, regulatory and stem cell-like memory cells. This clone was seen a few times. Per the germline V gene, CDR1 is GTSNPN and CDR2 is SVGIG (reference sequence). CDR3 length equals 12 residues. The ends were cut back, 1 base at V and 4 bases at J, with 7 bases in the middle.

The chain carries TRBV30 and TRBJ1-2; D possibly corresponds to TRBD1 (5 bases). This clonotype originated in a woman in her late teens or twenties in good health. The sequencing sample was made of naive CD4+ T cells from blood. The CDR3 loop is CAWSDRSYGYTF. The CDR3 region has the DNA TGTGCCTGGAGTGACAGGTCCTATGGCTACACCTTC. The whole variable domain, filled in from reference TRBV30 and TRBJ1-2, reads SQTIHQWPATLVQPVGSPLSLECTVEGTSNPNLYWYRQAAGRGLQLLFYSVGIGQISSEVPQNLSASRPQDRQFILSSKKLLLSDSGFYLCAWSDRSYGYTFGSGTRLTVV.